A selection of T cell receptor beta chains follows, all from one sample in a study of shared clonotypes between healthy human individuals. Data came from immunoSEQ multiplex PCR; TCRdb stores just in-frame clones and leaves some out. The sample consists of approximately 1.4 million clones, around 98% of them appearing once. Material: naive CD4+ T cells sorted from blood. These TCRs come from a man aged 25-40 years in good health. CDR3s include the opening cysteine and the closing phenylalanine or tryptophan. The D gene is left open where the match is weak. Only some rows state a clone size, as once, few, many or a class for expanded clones.

D gene	J gene	V gene	clone size	CDR3 protein	CDR3 DNA
NA	TRBJ1-2	TRBV19	NA	CASSARDPLSYGYTF	TGTGCCAGTAGTGCCCGGGACCCTCTATCCTATGGCTACACCTTC
NA	TRBJ2-3	TRBV4-3	NA	CASSQDATSQGTQYF	TGCGCCAGCAGCCAAGACGCTACGTCACAGGGTACGCAGTATTTT
NA	TRBJ1-5	TRBV7-2	once	CASSLNRDPNQPQHF	TGTGCCAGCAGCTTAAATCGGGATCCGAATCAGCCCCAGCATTTT
NA	TRBJ1-1	TRBV28	NA	CASRLRGTEAFF	TGTGCCAGCAGACTCCGTGGCACTGAAGCTTTCTTT
TRBD1	TRBJ1-1	TRBV5-1	NA	CASRGTGGANTEAFF	TGCGCCAGCAGAGGGACAGGGGGCGCGAACACTGAAGCTTTCTTT
TRBD2	TRBJ2-7	TRBV7-6	NA	CASSPVLTSGRFSYEQYF	TGTGCCAGCAGCCCAGTCCTGACTAGCGGGAGATTTTCCTACGAGCAGTACTTC
TRBD2	TRBJ2-1	TRBV29-1	NA	CSVVAGGVNEQFF	TGCAGCGTTGTAGCGGGAGGCGTAAATGAGCAGTTCTTC
NA	TRBJ2-1	TRBV5-1	NA	CASSLAGGFDEQFF	TGCGCCAGCAGCTTGGCCGGTGGTTTCGATGAGCAGTTCTTC
NA	TRBJ2-7	TRBV5-5	once	CASRPGVGGAYEQYF	TGTGCCAGCAGGCCAGGGGTGGGTGGAGCCTACGAGCAGTACTTC
TRBD1	TRBJ1-2	TRBV19	NA	CASSIFSTGGALQFGYTF	TGTGCCAGTAGTATTTTTTCGACAGGGGGCGCATTGCAGTTTGGCTACACCTTC
TRBD2	TRBJ2-7	TRBV6-6	NA	CASSYLHREGHEQYF	TGTGCCAGCAGTTACCTCCATCGGGAGGGCCACGAGCAGTACTTC
TRBD2	TRBJ2-4	TRBV28	NA	CASRSLADIQYF	TGTGCCAGCAGGTCACTAGCGGACATTCAGTACTTC
NA	TRBJ2-2	TRBV5-1	NA	CASSLAVNWDAGELFF	TGCGCCAGCAGCTTGGCGGTAAACTGGGATGCCGGGGAGCTGTTTTTT
NA	TRBJ2-3	TRBV30	once	CACQGLVSTDTQYF	TGTGCCTGCCAGGGACTTGTTAGCACAGATACGCAGTATTTT
TRBD1	TRBJ2-1	TRBV5-1	once	CASSSDRGKYNEQFF	TGCGCCAGCAGCTCGGACAGGGGGAAGTACAATGAGCAGTTCTTC
NA	TRBJ1-1	TRBV5-5	NA	CASSLDRTAPAFF	TGTGCCAGCAGCTTGGATCGGACAGCCCCAGCTTTCTTT
NA	TRBJ1-5	TRBV4-1	NA	CASSQGLIWARDQPQHF	TGCGCCAGCAGCCAAGGTCTTATTTGGGCCCGGGATCAGCCCCAGCATTTT
TRBD2	TRBJ2-7	TRBV14	NA	CASSQVLAGVSEQYF	TGTGCCAGCAGCCAAGTGTTGGCGGGAGTTAGCGAGCAGTACTTC
TRBD2	TRBJ2-3	TRBV18	NA	CASSPLGLAGGDTQYF	TGTGCCAGCTCACCACTCGGACTAGCGGGAGGGGATACGCAGTATTTT
NA	TRBJ2-2	TRBV9	NA	CASSVDPGNTGELFF	TGTGCCAGCAGCGTAGACCCGGGGAACACCGGGGAGCTGTTTTTT